The clone carrying this T cell receptor (beta chain) appeared many times. V gave up 8 bases and J gave up 4 bases, with 7 bases separating them. The length of the CDR3 is 11 residues. From germline, CDR1 is WSHSY and CDR2 SAAADI. TCRdb called the 5' RACE reads again in MiXCR, with one record for every CDR3 protein. The repertoire consists of about 300,000 distinct CDR3 sequences, with more than 9% occurring once and the leading ten covering roughly 7%. This entry comes from a study of identical twins. The same specimen was also included in a second study, on yellow fever vaccine responses in identical twins.

This TCR came from a woman aged 18-29 years in good health. The chain uses TRBV10-2 and TRBJ2-3, with D uncertain. The sequencing input was CD8+ T cells sorted from blood. CDR3 region: CASLGPDTQYF. In nucleotides, the CDR3 is TGCGCCAGCCTTGGCCCAGATACGCAGTATTTT.